These 23 T cell receptor beta chains originate from one sample sequenced in a study of Graves' ophthalmopathy and Graves' hyperthyroidism. Amplification from RNA transcripts yielded the TCR beta CDR3 regions. HTBI primers were employed in first-round RT-PCR, then a second-round multiplex PCR followed. TCRdb called the multiplex PCR reads again in MiXCR, with one record for every CDR3 protein. The sample has under 350,000 distinct CDR3 sequences, about 17% seen once. Input material: peripheral blood. Source of these receptors: an adult man with Graves' ophthalmopathy.

The table lists this clonotype with many counts. V usage is TRBV5-1 and J usage is TRBJ1-5; D perhaps matches TRBD1 (5 bases). CDR3 length: 21 amino acids. Germline CDR1 SGHRS, CDR2 YFSETQ. With 3 bases removed from V and 0 bases from J, the gap between germline ends came to 28 bases. The CDR3 nucleotides are TGCGCCAGCAGCTATTGGCGTTTGGGTGCAGGGTGGAGCCTTAGCAATCAGCCCCAGCATTTT. Its protein product is CASSYWRLGAGWSLSNQPQHF. Complete variable domain (other parts from reference TRBV5-1 and TRBJ1-5): KAGVTQTPRYLIKTRGQQVTLSCSPISGHRSVSWYQQTPGQGLQFLFEYFSETQRNKGNFPGRFSGRQFSNSRSEMNVSTLELGDSALYLCASSYWRLGAGWSLSNQPQHFGDGTRLSIL.

This clonotype appeared many times. The chain has TRBV4-2 and TRBJ1-1; D unresolved. Germline V gene data show CDR1 as LGHNA and CDR2 as YNFKEQ. Trimming shortened V by 1 base and J by 2 bases, and 11 bases separated the two germline ends. CDR3 length: 15 amino acids. The CDR3 is CASSQGSPGNTEAFF. CDR3 in DNA: TGTGCCAGCAGCCAAGGAAGCCCTGGTAACACTGAAGCTTTCTTT.

A note on this clonotype: One end of the junction does not line up with germline, which may come from a read error. This chain joins TRBV6-1 and TRBJ1-2; tentatively, D is TRBD1 (6 bases). CDR1 is MNHNS and CDR2 is SASEGT in the germline V gene. The CDR3 runs 15 residues. CDR3 bases: TGTGCCAGCAGTGAGAATACCGGGGGCGTTTATGACTACACCTTC. Translation: CASSENTGGVYDYTF.

This clonotype was recorded a few times. V usage is TRBV12-3 or TRBV12-4 and J usage is TRBJ2-7, with 8 nucleotides matching TRBD1. J lost 0 bases, V lost 6 bases, and 7 bases had no gene match. The CDR3 is made up of 15 amino acids. The CDR3 DNA reads as TGTGCCAGCAGCGACAGGGGTGCTAGCTCCTACGAGCAGTACTTC. Amino acid sequence: CASSDRGASSYEQYF.

The table lists this clonotype with many counts. The rearrangement links TRBV5-5 to TRBJ2-7; D gene ambiguous. Trimming left V 1 base short and J 2 bases short, with 13 bases between. The CDR3 has 15 amino acids. CDR1 is SGHKS and CDR2 is YYEKEE in the germline V gene (reference sequence). For the CDR3, the DNA is TGTGCCAGCAGCTTGATCGTCGGAGAAACCTACGAGCAGTACTTC. Translation: CASSLIVGETYEQYF.

In this sample, this clonotype turned up many times. The chain recombines TRBV29-1 with TRBJ2-7; 7 bases are shared with TRBD1. There are 13 residues in the CDR3. CDR1 and CDR2 from the germline V gene are SQVTM and ANQGSEA. With V trimmed by 4 bases and J by 0 bases, 3 bases remained unmatched. As DNA, the CDR3 is TGCAGCGTTGTAAGGGACAGCTCCTACGAGCAGTACTTC. It specifies CSVVRDSSYEQYF.

This clonotype occurred many times. This chain joins TRBV5-1 and TRBJ2-2, with D possibly TRBD2 on 6 matching bases. Trimming removed 5 bases at V and 1 base at J, with 9 bases between. The CDR3 has 14 amino acids. Germline lookup yields CDR1 SGHRS and CDR2 YFSETQ. The CDR3, as DNA: TGCGCCAGCAGTCCCGGGGGGAACACCGGGGAGCTGTTTTTT. This gives the protein CASSPGGNTGELFF.

This clonotype was found many times. The J gene is TRBJ2-5, the V gene TRBV2, with 8 nucleotides matching TRBD2. CDR3 length equals 14 residues. V shed 6 bases and J 1 base; nucleotides not matched to a gene: 4. In germline, CDR1 is SNHLY, CDR2 FYNNEI. Written as DNA, the CDR3 is TGTGCCAGCAGGGATACTAGCGGCCAAGAGACCCAGTACTTC. This sequence encodes CASRDTSGQETQYF.

The chain carries TRBV18 and TRBJ1-2; D call uncertain. CDR1 and CDR2 from the germline V gene are KGHSH and LQKENI. V shed 6 bases and J shed 8 bases, with 13 bases lying between them. CDR3 length: 12 residues. CDR3 in DNA: TGTGCCAGCTCGTCGACACACGACGGCTACACCTTC. This encodes CASSSTHDGYTF.

A note on this clonotype: Just one base apart from a much larger clone, this may be a read error. The chain employs TRBV3-1 and TRBJ1-1, with D maybe TRBD1 (5 bases). The CDR3 runs 14 residues. CDR1 is LGHDT and CDR2 is YNNKEL in the germline V gene (reference sequence). Here the CDR3 DNA reads TGTGCCGGCAGCCACTGGGGGGGAAACACTGAAGCTTTCTTT. It encodes CAGSHWGGNTEAFF.

This clonotype was seen many times. V and J are TRBV11-2 and TRBJ2-7; TRBD1 might be the D (6 bases). Trimming pared 1 base from V and 3 bases from J, leaving 13 bases between. This CDR3 has 15 residues. Per germline, CDR1 SGHAT and CDR2 FQNNGV. This CDR3 is CASSLGFVRGYEQYF. CDR3 DNA sequence: TGTGCCAGCAGCTTAGGATTTGTCAGGGGCTACGAGCAGTACTTC. The whole variable domain, remainder taken from reference TRBV11-2 and TRBJ2-7, is EAGVAQSPRYKIIEKRQSVAFWCNPISGHATLYWYQQILGQGPKLLIQFQNNGVVDDSQLPKDRFSAERLKGVDSTLKIQPAKLEDSAVYLCASSLGFVRGYEQYFGPGTRLTVT.

This clonotype was counted at least ten times. The chain recombines TRBV6-2 or TRBV6-3 with TRBJ2-7; TRBD2 matches at 11 bases. Germline loops: CDR1 MNHEY, CDR2 SVGEGT. The trim removed 7 bases at V and 4 bases at J, leaving 6 bases unmatched. This CDR3 region has 14 residues. CDR3 residues: CASTKTSGVYEQYF. CDR3 nucleotides: TGTGCCAGCACCAAGACTAGCGGGGTATACGAGCAGTACTTC.

The sample holds many counts of this clonotype. This chain connects TRBV29-1 to TRBJ2-2, with a tentative D call TRBD1 (5 bases). Between the trimmed V and J ends, which lost 0 bases and 0 bases, there was a span of 8 bases. The CDR3 covers 15 residues. Germline-derived CDR1 and CDR2 are SQVTM and ANQGSEA. The DNA of the CDR3 is TGCAGCGTTGAAGATCAAGGGGCGAACACCGGGGAGCTGTTTTTT. Its translation is CSVEDQGANTGELFF.

In this sample, this clonotype turned up many times. This chain connects TRBV20-1 to TRBJ2-7; possible D gene TRBD1, 6 bases. Trimming pared 7 bases from V and 4 bases from J, leaving 17 bases between. The germline CDR1 and CDR2 sequences are DFQATT and SNEGSKA (reference sequence). The CDR3 consists of 13 residues. CDR3 sequence reads: CSVVTGMRYEQYF. CDR3 nucleotides: TGCAGTGTCGTAACAGGGATGCGGTACGAGCAGTACTTC.

The table lists this clonotype with many counts. The rearrangement uses TRBV5-5 and TRBJ2-7; D unclear. From germline, CDR1 is SGHKS and CDR2 YYEKEE (reference sequence). The CDR3 runs 13 residues. Trimming left V 1 base short and J 3 bases short, with 8 bases between. CDR3: CASSLRVLYEQYF. The CDR3 nucleotides read TGTGCCAGCAGCTTGCGGGTCCTCTACGAGCAGTACTTC.

This clonotype has a count of ten or more. The chain employs TRBV20-1 and TRBJ1-1; D remains ambiguous. The germline CDR1 and CDR2 sequences are DFQATT and SNEGSKA (reference sequence). Trimming left V 3 bases short and J 3 bases short, with 11 bases between. CDR3 size: 13 residues. This CDR3 is CSASGGLHTEAFF. DNA of the CDR3: TGCAGTGCTAGTGGTGGTTTGCACACTGAAGCTTTCTTT.

This clonotype was detected many times. The chain recombines TRBV30 with TRBJ1-1; tentative D call: TRBD1 (5 bases). CDR1 is GTSNPN, CDR2 SVGIG, per germline (reference sequence). Trimming pared 2 bases from V and 3 bases from J, leaving 10 bases between. This CDR3 is 13 amino acids long. Here the CDR3 DNA reads TGTGCCTGGAGTAGACAGTTAGACACTGAAGCTTTCTTT. It is translated as CAWSRQLDTEAFF.

This clonotype was seen at least ten times. This sequence joins TRBV12-3 or TRBV12-4 and TRBJ2-2, with 7 bases that match TRBD1. With V trimmed by 4 bases and J by 5 bases, 4 bases remained unmatched. The CDR3 has 14 residues. The CDR3 loop reads CASSYGQATGELFF. The CDR3 nucleotides are TGTGCCAGCAGTTACGGACAGGCTACCGGGGAGCTGTTTTTT.

The chain combines TRBV30 with TRBJ2-2, with TRBD1 as a possible D gene (5 bases). Germline values: CDR1 GTSNPN, CDR2 SVGIG (reference sequence). V was pared by 2 bases and J by 3 bases, with 10 bases between. The CDR3 is 14 residues long. The CDR3: CAWSRQTDTGELFF. CDR3 DNA sequence: TGTGCCTGGAGTAGACAGACGGACACCGGGGAGCTGTTTTTT.

In its sample, this clonotype was seen many times. V usage is TRBV7-2 and J usage is TRBJ2-7, with 10 bases fitting TRBD2. V lost 6 bases to trimming and J lost 3 bases; unmatched junction nucleotides: 5. This CDR3 has 14 amino acids. Germline values: CDR1 SGHTA, CDR2 FQGNSA. This chain's CDR3 is CASSLSGGDYEQYF. CDR3 bases: TGTGCCAGCAGTCTAAGCGGGGGGGACTACGAGCAGTACTTC.

J is TRBJ2-5 and V is TRBV27, with D perhaps assigned TRBD1 or TRBD2 (5 bases each). Deletions cut 5 bases from V and 5 bases from J, with 12 bases between. Germline V gene sequence: CDR1 MNHEY, CDR2 SMNVEV (reference sequence). The CDR3 contains 13 residues. The CDR3, as DNA: TGTGCCAGCAGTCCCTGGGACGGGGAGACCCAGTACTTC. This encodes CASSPWDGETQYF.

The sample holds many counts of this clonotype. This rearrangement joins TRBV4-1 to TRBJ2-7; D not certain. Germline CDR1 and CDR2: MGHRA and YSYEKL. The CDR3 is 14 residues long. V lost 3 bases and J lost 1, with 10 bases in between. The CDR3 sequence is CASSHGPISYEQYF. The CDR3 nucleotides are TGCGCCAGCAGCCATGGGCCGATTTCCTACGAGCAGTACTTC.

The table lists this clonotype with many counts. The V gene is TRBV9, the J gene TRBJ2-4, with D possibly being TRBD2 (7 bases). This CDR3 region has 14 residues. The germline CDR1 and CDR2 sequences are SGDLS and YYNGEE. V lost 0 bases and J lost 6, with 10 bases in between. DNA of the CDR3: TGTGCCAGCAGCGTAGACGGGGGGCGAAACATTCAGTACTTC. Its protein is CASSVDGGRNIQYF. Combining the CDR3 with reference TRBV9 and TRBJ2-4 gives the whole variable domain DSGVTQTPKHLITATGQRVTLRCSPRSGDLSVYWYQQSLDQGLQFLIQYYNGEERAKGNILERFSAQQFPDLHSELNLSSLELGDSALYFCASSVDGGRNIQYFGAGTRLSVL.